The subject of this entry is one T cell receptor beta chain. The data were produced by immunoSEQ multiplex PCR, yet TCRdb's version contains in-frame clones alone and is incomplete. The data hold millions of clones, with 95% observed a single time. The sample is drawn from a study of shared clonotypes between healthy human individuals. Sample: naive CD4+ T cells sorted from blood. The subset is: CD45RA+ positively selected. The receptor was isolated from a man between 18 and 29 years old in good health.

The chain's CDR3 is CASSLREAQPQHF. CDR3 bases: TGTGCCAGCAGCTTAAGGGAAGCTCAGCCCCAGCATTTT. V usage is TRBV7-2 and J usage is TRBJ1-5; D remains unclear. Looked up from germline, CDR1 is SGHTA and CDR2 is FQGNSA. The V end was cut by 2 bases, the J end by 6 bases, with 8 bases between. There are 13 residues in the CDR3.